Below, 28 T cell receptor beta chains from the same sample are listed, as sequenced in a study of blood T cell repertoires in COVID-19 (dated by TCRdb to 2020 to 2022). Receptor amplification or capture employed the immunoSEQ multiplex PCR assay. The clones in this table, taken by TCRdb from immuneACCESS, are in-frame only. Not every clone is retained; where verified, under half of the shortfall comes from an unresolved V gene, and the cause of the rest is unknown. This sample comprises approximately 220,000 clones, roughly 90% of them detected only once. Approximately 2.8% of the sample lies in the top ten. The material sequenced was PBMCs or T cells enriched from blood (not recorded which). The receptors shown here come from a woman aged 30 to 39 with acute COVID-19.

This clone was seen more than once but under ten times. J is TRBJ1-3 and V is TRBV4-1; D uncertain. Germline lookup yields CDR1 MGHRA and CDR2 YSYEKL. V was trimmed by 4 bases and J by 5 bases, leaving 18 bases between them. There are 16 residues in the CDR3. The CDR3 sequence is CASSRVWGVARNTIYF. The CDR3 DNA is TGCGCCAGCAGCCGGGTGTGGGGAGTCGCCCGAAACACCATATATTTT.

The chain links TRBV4-3 to TRBJ1-5, with D uncertain. The V end lost 5 bases, the J end lost 4 bases, and 15 bases lay between the germline ends. This CDR3 region has 15 residues. Per germline, CDR1 LGHNA and CDR2 YSLEER. The CDR3 loop is CASSSGFEGNQPQHF. The CDR3 DNA reads TGCGCCAGCAGCTCCGGGTTCGAGGGAAATCAGCCCCAGCATTTT.

The chain joins TRBV4-1 to TRBJ1-2; D remains unclear. V was shortened by 0 bases and J by 1 base, with 12 bases between the two germline ends. The CDR3 is 16 residues long. Germline V gives CDR1 MGHRA, CDR2 YSYEKL. CDR3 region: CASSQDSGVFNYGYTF. CDR3 DNA sequence: TGCGCCAGCAGCCAAGATTCGGGAGTTTTTAACTATGGCTACACCTTC.

This sequence joins TRBV5-6 and TRBJ1-6; 10 nucleotides agree with TRBD1. Germline trimming cut 3 bases from V and 4 bases from J; bases unmatched to any gene: 4. There are 16 residues in the CDR3. The germline CDR1 and CDR2 sequences are SGHDT and YYEEEE. The CDR3 spells CASSSGGQGYNSPLHF. The CDR3 nucleotides are TGTGCCAGCAGCTCAGGGGGACAGGGGTATAATTCACCCCTCCACTTT.

The chain is built from TRBV19 and TRBJ1-5; the match to TRBD1 covers 8 bases. CDR3 length: 15 amino acids. After removal of 1 base from V and 3 bases from J, the junction contained 2 bases not matched to a gene. The germline gives CDR1 LNHDA, CDR2 SQIVND (reference sequence). DNA of the CDR3: TGTGCCAGTAGTATAGCAGGGGGCACCAATCAGCCCCAGCATTTT. This gives the protein CASSIAGGTNQPQHF.

This rearrangement joins TRBV10-3 to TRBJ2-1; D call uncertain. The CDR3 extends over 11 amino acids. V lost 9 bases to trimming and J lost 8 bases, with 11 bases between them. Germline lookup yields CDR1 ENHRY and CDR2 SYGVKD. The CDR3 sequence: CAISKADEQFF. The CDR3 DNA sequence: TGTGCCATTTCCAAAGCTGATGAGCAGTTCTTC.

V usage is TRBV2 and J usage is TRBJ2-1, with 8 positions matching TRBD2. The CDR3 sequence is 13 residues long. CDR1 and CDR2 from the germline V gene are SNHLY and FYNNEI. V lost 9 bases to trimming and J lost 2 bases; unmatched junction nucleotides: 3. CDR3 region: CASLGLAYNEQFF. CDR3 sequence (DNA): TGTGCCAGTCTGGGACTAGCCTACAATGAGCAGTTCTTC. Combining the CDR3 with reference TRBV2 and TRBJ2-1 gives the whole variable domain EPEVTQTPSHQVTQMGQEVILRCVPISNHLYFYWYRQILGQKVEFLVSFYNNEISEKSEIFDDQFSVERPDGSNFTLKIRSTKLEDSAMYFCASLGLAYNEQFFGPGTRLTVL.

V and J are TRBV19 and TRBJ1-5; no definite D call. V was shortened by 3 bases and J by 5 bases, with 14 bases between the two germline ends. Germline CDR1 and CDR2: LNHDA and SQIVND (reference sequence). CDR3 length: 15 residues. The CDR3 region is CASSIPTRVYQPQHF. The CDR3 DNA sequence: TGTGCCAGTAGTATCCCAACCCGAGTATATCAGCCCCAGCATTTT.

The chain has TRBV2 and TRBJ1-1, with a possible D match to TRBD1 (5 bases). V lost 8 bases, J lost 4 bases, and 20 bases lay in between. In germline, CDR1 is SNHLY, CDR2 FYNNEI. The CDR3 runs 15 residues. The CDR3 DNA follows: TGTGCCAGCTGGAGGGGATTTCTTGTTCGCACTGAAGCTTTCTTT. Its translation: CASWRGFLVRTEAFF.

The V gene is TRBV10-3, the J gene TRBJ2-7; TRBD1 might be the D (6 bases). Germline-derived CDR1 and CDR2 are ENHRY and SYGVKD. V was cut by 2 bases and J by 2 bases, with 7 bases left in between. The CDR3 totals 13 residues. The CDR3: CAISEGQTYEQYF. The CDR3 DNA reads as TGTGCCATCAGTGAGGGACAGACCTACGAGCAGTACTTC.

J is TRBJ2-3 and V is TRBV11-2; no clear D gene. The CDR3 extends over 13 amino acids. V lost 0 bases and J 9 bases, leaving 10 bases between the germline ends. The germline gives CDR1 SGHAT, CDR2 FQNNGV. CDR3 residues: CASSLEGTTTQYF. DNA for the CDR3: TGTGCCAGCAGCTTAGAGGGCACCACCACGCAGTATTTT. Together with reference TRBV11-2 and TRBJ2-3, the CDR3 gives the full variable domain: EAGVAQSPRYKIIEKRQSVAFWCNPISGHATLYWYQQILGQGPKLLIQFQNNGVVDDSQLPKDRFSAERLKGVDSTLKIQPAKLEDSAVYLCASSLEGTTTQYFGPGTRLTVL.

V gene TRBV15 combines with J gene TRBJ2-7; D gene ambiguous. Germline V gene sequence: CDR1 LNHNV, CDR2 YYDKDF (reference sequence). Trimming removed 0 bases from V and 3 bases from J, with 9 bases in between. CDR3 size: 14 residues. The CDR3 reads CATSRDSVNYEQYF. As DNA, the CDR3 is TGTGCCACCAGCAGAGATTCGGTGAACTACGAGCAGTACTTC.

This sequence joins TRBV6-2 or TRBV6-3 and TRBJ2-2; TRBD2 is a possible D gene (6 bases). Germline loops: CDR1 MNHEY, CDR2 SVGEGT. CDR3 length: 16 amino acids. V dropped 7 bases and J dropped 0 bases, with 15 bases sitting between them. The CDR3 is CASTPSGDSNTGELFF. The CDR3, as DNA: TGTGCCAGCACCCCCTCGGGGGACTCGAACACCGGGGAGCTGTTTTTT.

The rearrangement joins TRBV27 to TRBJ1-4; D not certain. CDR3 length equals 13 residues. The V and J ends lost 5 bases and 4 bases respectively, with 8 bases between them. Germline values: CDR1 MNHEY, CDR2 SMNVEV (reference sequence). The CDR3 sequence: CASSVTLNEKLFF. The CDR3 DNA is TGTGCCAGCAGTGTGACACTTAATGAAAAACTGTTTTTT.

The rearrangement uses TRBV5-5 and TRBJ2-3; a possible D gene is TRBD2 (5 bases). The V gene lost 2 bases and the J gene lost 4 bases, with 11 bases spanning the gap. CDR3 length equals 14 residues. Germline loops: CDR1 SGHKS, CDR2 YYEKEE (reference sequence). CDR3: CASSFLSGADTQYF. The CDR3 nucleotides are TGTGCCAGCAGCTTTCTGTCCGGGGCAGATACGCAGTATTTT.

V is TRBV5-5 and J is TRBJ2-7; 10 positions agree with TRBD1. CDR1 is SGHKS, CDR2 YYEKEE, per germline (reference sequence). The J segment lost 7 bases and the V segment lost 3 bases, leaving 10 bases of the junction unmatched. The CDR3 is 15 amino acids. The CDR3 bases are TGTGCCAGCAGCTCCGTACCGGGACAGGGGAGGGAGCAGTACTTC. Translating it yields CASSSVPGQGREQYF.

The chain links TRBV13 to TRBJ1-1, with D unclear. V lost 4 bases, J lost 5 bases, and 17 bases lay in between. CDR1 PRHDT and CDR2 FYEKMQ come from the germline V gene (reference sequence). The CDR3 contains 15 residues. The CDR3, as DNA: TGTGCCAGCAGCTCGGCGGAGGCAGGTGGTACTGAAGCTTTCTTT. Residues: CASSSAEAGGTEAFF.

The rearrangement links TRBV7-9 to TRBJ2-1; the D gene is possibly TRBD2 (5 bases). The V end was cut by 8 bases, the J end by 7 bases, with 15 bases between. Germline CDR1 reads SEHNR; CDR2 reads FQNEAQ (reference sequence). CDR3 length: 13 amino acids. DNA of the CDR3: TGTGCCAGCGGACTCCAAGGCGGTAATGAGCAGTTCTTC. Protein sequence: CASGLQGGNEQFF. The full variable domain, rest sourced from reference TRBV7-9 and TRBJ2-1, is DTGVSQNPRHKITKRGQNVTFRCDPISEHNRLYWYRQTLGQGPEFLTYFQNEAQLEKSRLLSDRFSAERPKGSFSTLEIQRTEQGDSAMYLCASGLQGGNEQFFGPGTRLTVL.

This clone was picked up one time. The rearrangement joins TRBV5-4 to TRBJ2-1; 7 nucleotides line up with TRBD1. With V trimmed by 3 bases and J by 7 bases, 7 bases remained unmatched. From germline, CDR1 is SGHNT and CDR2 YYREEE (reference sequence). The CDR3 contains 14 residues. CDR3 nucleotides: TGTGCCAGCAGCTCTGGGACAGTAAGGAATGAGCAGTTCTTC. Its protein is CASSSGTVRNEQFF.

The CDR3 reads CASSKGGGHPRAQPQHF. CDR3 DNA sequence: TGTGCCAGCAGCAAAGGGGGAGGACATCCCCGAGCCCAGCCCCAGCATTTT. This chain joins TRBV21-1 and TRBJ1-5. TRBV21-1 is noted as a pseudogene. The CDR3 spans 17 residues.

The chain carries TRBV6-6 and TRBJ1-2, with TRBD1 matching over 7 bases. The V gene end was trimmed by 4 bases and the J gene end by 6 bases; junction bases not matched to a gene: 2. Germline V lookup: CDR1 MNHNY, CDR2 SVGAGI (reference sequence). This CDR3 contains 12 residues. CDR3 coding DNA: TGTGCCAGCAGTTCCACAGGGGATGGCTACACCTTC. Amino acids: CASSSTGDGYTF.

This chain links TRBV7-2 with TRBJ1-4; tentative D call: TRBD1 (6 bases). Germline V gene lookup returns CDR1 SGHTA and CDR2 FQGNSA. The CDR3 runs to 14 residues. The ends were cut back, 1 base at V and 5 bases at J, with 8 bases in the middle. DNA for the CDR3: TGTGCCAGCAGCTTAGGGACAGACAATGAAAAACTGTTTTTT. It translates to CASSLGTDNEKLFF.

The CDR3 region is CASSLADSPLHF. In nucleotides, the CDR3 is TGTGCCAGCAGCTTGGCGGATTCACCCCTCCACTTT. This chain joins TRBV5-6 and TRBJ1-6; D not resolved. Germline CDR1 and CDR2: SGHDT and YYEEEE. The length of the CDR3 is 12 residues. Trimming left V 0 bases short and J 8 bases short, with 3 bases between.

This rearrangement joins TRBV27 to TRBJ1-1; possible D gene TRBD1, 6 bases. Looked up from germline, CDR1 is MNHEY and CDR2 is SMNVEV (reference sequence). V dropped 6 bases and J dropped 2 bases, with 16 bases sitting between them. The CDR3 totals 15 residues. CDR3 residues: CASSKGWTANTEAFF. The CDR3 coding sequence is TGTGCCAGCAGCAAAGGTTGGACAGCTAACACTGAAGCTTTCTTT.

A remark on this clone: One end of the junction fails to match germline, which may point to a read error. This sequence joins TRBV7-7 and TRBJ2-5; 8 nucleotides align to TRBD1. CDR1 and CDR2 (germline): SSHAT, FNYEAQ (reference sequence). The CDR3 sequence is 14 residues long. The CDR3 sequence: CASSPSRTGETQYF. As DNA, the CDR3 is TGTGCTAGCAGCCCCAGCCGGACAGGGGAGACCCAGTACTTC.

This chain uses TRBV5-8 with TRBJ1-2; perhaps TRBD1 as D (5 bases). Germline V lookup: CDR1 SGHTS, CDR2 YDEGEE. CDR3 length equals 13 residues. The V end was cut by 5 bases, the J end by 1 base, with 9 bases between. CDR3: CASRNDSNYGYTF. Written as DNA, the CDR3 is TGTGCCAGCAGAAATGACAGTAACTATGGCTACACCTTC.

The rearrangement links TRBV7-6 to TRBJ1-6, with D perhaps TRBD1 (6 bases). With 3 bases removed from V and 7 bases from J, the gap between germline ends came to 19 bases. This CDR3 contains 17 residues. Germline loops: CDR1 SGHVS, CDR2 FNYEAQ. For the CDR3, the DNA is TGTGCCAGCAGCTTGAGGGTGGGACACCTTGGGAATTCACCCCTCCACTTT. Protein sequence: CASSLRVGHLGNSPLHF.

The chain is built from TRBV2 and TRBJ2-1; D remains unclear. CDR1 and CDR2 (germline): SNHLY, FYNNEI. The CDR3 runs 13 residues. Trimming removed 2 bases at V and 12 bases at J, with 14 bases between. CDR3 DNA sequence: TGTGCCAGCAGTGAAATTGGGCCAGGTGGGCAGTTCTTC. It codes for CASSEIGPGGQFF.